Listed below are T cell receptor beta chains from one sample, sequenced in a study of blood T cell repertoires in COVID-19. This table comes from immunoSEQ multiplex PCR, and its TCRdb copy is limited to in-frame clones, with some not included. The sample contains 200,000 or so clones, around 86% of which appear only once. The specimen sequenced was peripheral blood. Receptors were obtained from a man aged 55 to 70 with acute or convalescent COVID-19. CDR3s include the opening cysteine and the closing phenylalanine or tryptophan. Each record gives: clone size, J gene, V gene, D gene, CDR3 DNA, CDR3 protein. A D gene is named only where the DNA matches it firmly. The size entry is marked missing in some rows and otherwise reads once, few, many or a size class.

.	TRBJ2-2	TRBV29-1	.	TGCAGGAATTTGGGGCCTGGTTCCGGGGAGCTGTTTTTT	CRNLGPGSGELFF
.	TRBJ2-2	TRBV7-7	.	TGTGCCAGCAGTCCGTCGGCGGGGGCATCAACCGGGGAGCTGTTTTTT	CASSPSAGASTGELFF
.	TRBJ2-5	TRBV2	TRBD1	TGTGCCAGCAGTGAAGTCCAGGGGGCCCAAGAGACCCAGTACTTC	CASSEVQGAQETQYF
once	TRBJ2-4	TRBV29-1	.	TGCAGCGTGGAGCCCGGGCAGTACTTC	CSVEPGQYF
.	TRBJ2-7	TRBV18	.	TGTGCCAGCTCACCACCCTCCCCAGGAGGAGAGCAGTACTTC	CASSPPSPGGEQYF
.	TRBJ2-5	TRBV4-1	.	TGCGCCAGCAGCCAAGGTGTGGGGCCAGTGGGAGAGACCCAGTACTTC	CASSQGVGPVGETQYF
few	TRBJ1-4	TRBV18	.	TGTGCCAGCTCACCACCTGCGAGAGAAAGAAATGAAAAACTGTTTTTT	CASSPPARERNEKLFF
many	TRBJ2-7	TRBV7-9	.	TGTGCCAGCAGCTTAGCGACAGGTACCTACGAGCAGTACTTC	CASSLATGTYEQYF
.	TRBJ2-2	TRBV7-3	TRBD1	TGTGCCAGCAGCTTAACGGGAACCGGGACAGGGCGGAACACCGGGGAGCTGTTTTTT	CASSLTGTGTGRNTGELFF
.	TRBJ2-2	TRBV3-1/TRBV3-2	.	TGTGCCAGCAGCCAAGATCGATTGAGGTCCGGTTTGGCCGGGGAGCTGTTTTTT	CASSQDRLRSGLAGELFF
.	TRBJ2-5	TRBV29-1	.	TGCAGCGTTGAAGAGGCCCGGGGGACCCAGTACTTC	CSVEEARGTQYF